The T cell receptor beta chain described here comes from a study of blood T cell repertoires in COVID-19. Study-level information: Collection of acute and convalescent COVID-19 samples took place in the United States, Italy and Spain.

In the original workflow: Amplification with reference gene primers provided the estimates of nucleated cell counts. The data were produced by immunoSEQ multiplex PCR, yet TCRdb's version contains in-frame clones alone and is incomplete. V and J calls and clone size come straight from that table; D and trimming were deduced from the DNA. The table lists roughly 220,000 clones, over 80% of them singletons, with less than 7% in the top ten. Trimming removed 1 base from V and 0 bases from J, with 10 bases in between. CDR1 is LNHDA and CDR2 is SQIVND in the germline V gene (reference sequence). The CDR3 consists of 16 residues. Study members were between about 18 and 100 years old and lived in fewer than 30 US regions. In assigning cohorts, the study relied on participant-reported clinical history.

Sequencing was done on a sample of PBMCs or T cells enriched from blood (not recorded which). The receptor comes from a woman in her thirties or forties who had recovered from COVID-19. The rearrangement uses TRBV19 and TRBJ2-4; possible D gene TRBD1, 6 bases. CDR3 DNA sequence: TGTGCCAGTAGTATAGGGGGGACACTAGCCAAAAACATTCAGTACTTC. This translates into CASSIGGTLAKNIQYF. Together with reference TRBV19 and TRBJ2-4, the CDR3 gives the full variable domain: DGGITQSPKYLFRKEGQNVTLSCEQNLNHDAMYWYRQDPGQGLRLIYYSQIVNDFQKGDIAEGYSVSREKKESFPLTVTSAQKNPTAFYLCASSIGGTLAKNIQYFGAGTRLSVL.